A selection of T cell receptor beta chains follows, all from one sample in a study of T cell changes during pregnancy in multiple sclerosis. Generated by immunoSEQ multiplex PCR, the TCRdb table keeps only in-frame clones and is missing some. The table has tens of thousands of clones, under 95% seen once. The specimen comprised peripheral blood, sampled before pregnancy. The receptors originated from a female donor with multiple sclerosis, enrolled in a pregnancy study. CDR3s include the opening cysteine and the closing phenylalanine or tryptophan. A D gene is named only where the DNA matches it firmly. The listing skips clone size in some rows; elsewhere it reads once, few, many or a size class.

>TRBV19|15|TRBD2|NA|TRBJ2-2
CASSMTSGVTGELFF
TGTGCCAGTAGTATGACTAGCGGGGTCACCGGGGAGCTGTTTTTT
>TRBV4-1|12|NA|NA|TRBJ2-2
CASSPRLGELFF
TGCGCCAGCAGCCCGCGTTTAGGGGAGCTGTTTTTT
>TRBV6-5|15|NA|NA|TRBJ1-3
CASSYVSGPGNTIYF
TGTGCCAGCAGTTACGTGTCAGGGCCTGGAAACACCATATATTTT
>TRBV4-1|13|NA|NA|TRBJ2-7
CASSQDEAYEQYF
TGCGCCAGCAGCCAAGATGAGGCCTACGAGCAGTACTTC
>TRBV4-1|17|NA|NA|TRBJ2-7
CASSQALLQGRTYEQYF
TGCGCCAGCAGCCAAGCCCTACTCCAGGGCAGAACCTACGAGCAGTACTTC
>TRBV29-1|14|NA|NA|TRBJ1-2
CSVEASGINYGYTF
TGCAGCGTTGAGGCGTCCGGGATAAACTATGGCTACACCTTC
>TRBV5-6|16|NA|NA|TRBJ2-3
CASSQEAATSTDTQYF
TGTGCCAGCAGTCAGGAGGCGGCTACTAGCACAGATACGCAGTATTTT
>TRBV7-3|16|NA|NA|TRBJ1-1
CASSPRGGTMNTEAFF
TGTGCCAGCAGTCCCCGGGGGGGGACTATGAACACTGAAGCTTTCTTT
>TRBV27|15|TRBD1|NA|TRBJ1-1
CASRTGTLDSTEAFF
TGTGCCAGCCGGACAGGTACCCTCGACAGCACTGAAGCTTTCTTT
>TRBV14|15|NA|NA|TRBJ1-1
CASSQGQTLNTEAFF
TGTGCCAGCAGCCAAGGACAGACGTTGAACACTGAAGCTTTCTTT
>TRBV19|14|NA|NA|TRBJ2-3
CASSGQRGTDTQYF
TGTGCCAGTAGTGGACAGAGGGGCACAGATACGCAGTATTTT
>TRBV5-1|15|TRBD1|NA|TRBJ2-7
CASSLGGQGSYEQYF
TGCGCCAGCAGCTTGGGGGGACAGGGCTCCTACGAGCAGTACTTC
>TRBV27|13|NA|NA|TRBJ2-7
CASSSSLSGEQYF
TGTGCCAGCAGTTCCTCGCTATCGGGCGAGCAGTACTTC
>TRBV5-1|16|TRBD1|NA|TRBJ1-2
CASSATGGGLRDGYTF
TGCGCCAGCAGCGCGACAGGGGGCGGCCTAAGAGATGGCTACACCTTC
>TRBV9|15|NA|NA|TRBJ2-3
CASSVAGVSSDTQYF
TGTGCCAGCAGCGTAGCGGGGGTTTCCTCCGATACGCAGTATTTT
>TRBV15|15|NA|NA|TRBJ2-7
CATSRDRDKAYEQYF
TGTGCCACCAGCAGAGATCGGGACAAGGCCTACGAGCAGTACTTC
>TRBV27|19|TRBD2|once|TRBJ2-2
CASSSPGLAGGGFGGELFF
TGTGCCAGCAGTTCCCCGGGACTAGCGGGGGGTGGCTTTGGCGGGGAGCTGTTTTTT
>TRBV5-8|16|TRBD2|NA|TRBJ2-5
CASSPGTSGGQETQYF
TGTGCCAGCAGCCCTGGGACTAGCGGGGGGCAAGAGACCCAGTACTTC
>TRBV5-6|12|NA|NA|TRBJ1-1
CASSLANTEAFF
TGTGCCAGCAGCTTGGCAAACACTGAAGCTTTCTTT
>TRBV5-1|13|TRBD1|once|TRBJ2-1
CASSQATGNEQFF
TGCGCCAGCAGCCAGGCGACAGGGAACGAGCAGTTCTTC
>TRBV4-1|15|NA|NA|TRBJ1-2
CASSQAPGELYGYTF
TGCGCCAGCAGCCAAGCCCCTGGAGAGCTGTATGGCTACACCTTC
>TRBV25-1|14|TRBD1|NA|TRBJ2-3
CASSLQGNTDTQYF
TGTGCCAGCAGTTTACAGGGGAATACAGATACGCAGTATTTT
>TRBV19|12|TRBD1|NA|TRBJ1-6
CASRTGGSPLHF
TGTGCCAGTAGAACAGGGGGTTCACCCCTCCACTTT
>TRBV1|15|NA|NA|TRBJ1-1
CTSSQEPTGNTEAFF
TGCACCAGCAGCCAAGAACCGACAGGGAACACTGAAGCTTTCTTT
>TRBV5-4|14|TRBD2|NA|TRBJ2-3
CASRGLAGTDTQYF
TGTGCCAGCAGAGGACTAGCGGGCACAGATACGCAGTATTTT
>TRBV11-2|15|TRBD1|NA|TRBJ1-2
CASSSRDRGDYGYTF
TGTGCCAGCAGCTCGCGGGACAGGGGCGACTATGGCTACACCTTC
>TRBV19|14|NA|NA|TRBJ2-3
CASKDQGNADTQYF
TGTGCCAGTAAAGATCAGGGGAACGCAGATACGCAGTATTTT
>TRBV12-5|19|TRBD2|NA|TRBJ2-6
CASGPPGLADLSGANVLTF
TGTGCTAGTGGCCCCCCGGGACTAGCGGACCTCTCTGGGGCCAACGTCCTGACTTTC
>TRBV25-1|14|TRBD1|NA|TRBJ2-7
CASSDWDRGDEQYF
TGTGCCAGCAGTGACTGGGACAGGGGGGACGAGCAGTACTTC
>TRBV2|13|NA|NA|TRBJ1-1
CASSLSGPAEAFF
TGTGCCAGCAGCTTATCAGGGCCCGCTGAAGCTTTCTTT
>TRBV27|14|TRBD2|NA|TRBJ2-1
CASGRGSSYNEQFF
TGTGCCAGCGGGCGGGGGAGCTCCTACAATGAGCAGTTCTTC
>TRBV5-6|15|NA|NA|TRBJ2-2
CASSSGTMNTGELFF
TGTGCCAGCAGCTCCGGGACAATGAACACCGGGGAGCTGTTTTTT